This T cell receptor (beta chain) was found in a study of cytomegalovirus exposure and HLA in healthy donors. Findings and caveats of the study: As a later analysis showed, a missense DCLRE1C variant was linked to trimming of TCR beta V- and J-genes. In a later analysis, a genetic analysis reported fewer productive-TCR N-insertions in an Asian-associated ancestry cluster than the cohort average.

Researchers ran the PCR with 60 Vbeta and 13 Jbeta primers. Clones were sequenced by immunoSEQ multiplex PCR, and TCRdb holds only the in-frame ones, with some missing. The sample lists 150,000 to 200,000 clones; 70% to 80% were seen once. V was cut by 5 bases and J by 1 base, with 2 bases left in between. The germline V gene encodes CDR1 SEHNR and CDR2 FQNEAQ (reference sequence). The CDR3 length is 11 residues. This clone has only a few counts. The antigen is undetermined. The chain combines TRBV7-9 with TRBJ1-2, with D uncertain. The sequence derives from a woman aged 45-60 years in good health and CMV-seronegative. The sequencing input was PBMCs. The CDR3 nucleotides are TGTGCCAGCAGCCTTAACTATGGCTACACCTTC. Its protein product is CASSLNYGYTF.